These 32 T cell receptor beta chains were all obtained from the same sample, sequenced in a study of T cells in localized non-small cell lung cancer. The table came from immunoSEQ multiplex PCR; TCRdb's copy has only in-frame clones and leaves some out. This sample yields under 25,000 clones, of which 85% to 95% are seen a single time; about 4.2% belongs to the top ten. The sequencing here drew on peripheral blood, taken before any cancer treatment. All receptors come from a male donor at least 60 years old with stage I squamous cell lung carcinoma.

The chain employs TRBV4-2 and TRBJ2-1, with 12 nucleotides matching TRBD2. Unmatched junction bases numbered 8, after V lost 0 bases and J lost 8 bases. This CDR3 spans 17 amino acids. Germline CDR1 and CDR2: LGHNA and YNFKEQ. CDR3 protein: CASSQDLTSGRRDEQFF. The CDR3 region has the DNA TGTGCCAGCAGCCAAGATTTAACTAGCGGGAGGAGGGATGAGCAGTTCTTC.

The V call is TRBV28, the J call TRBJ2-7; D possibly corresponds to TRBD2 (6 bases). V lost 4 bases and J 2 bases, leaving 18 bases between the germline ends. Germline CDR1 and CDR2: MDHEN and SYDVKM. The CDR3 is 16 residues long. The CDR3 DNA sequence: TGTGCCAGCAGTTGGCCCACCGGACGGAGGGCCTACGAGCAGTACTTC. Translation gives CASSWPTGRRAYEQYF.

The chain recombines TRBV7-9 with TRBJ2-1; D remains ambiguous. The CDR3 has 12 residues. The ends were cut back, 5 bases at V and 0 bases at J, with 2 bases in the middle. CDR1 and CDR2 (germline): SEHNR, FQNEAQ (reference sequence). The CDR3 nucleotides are TGTGCCAGCAGCGCCTCCTACAATGAGCAGTTCTTC. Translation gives CASSASYNEQFF.

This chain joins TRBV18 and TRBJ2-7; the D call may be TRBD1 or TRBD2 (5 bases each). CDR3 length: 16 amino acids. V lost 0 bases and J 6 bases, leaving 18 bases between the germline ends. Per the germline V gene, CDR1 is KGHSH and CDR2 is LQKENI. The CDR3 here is CASSPPRDAGGREQYF. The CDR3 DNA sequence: TGTGCCAGCTCACCACCGAGGGACGCCGGTGGTCGCGAGCAGTACTTC.

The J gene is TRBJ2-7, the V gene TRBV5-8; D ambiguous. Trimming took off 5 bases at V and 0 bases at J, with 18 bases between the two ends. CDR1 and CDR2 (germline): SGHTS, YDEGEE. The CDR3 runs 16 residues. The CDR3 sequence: CASSSTDLASSYEQYF. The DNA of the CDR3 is TGTGCCAGCAGTTCGACCGACCTCGCTAGCTCCTACGAGCAGTACTTC.

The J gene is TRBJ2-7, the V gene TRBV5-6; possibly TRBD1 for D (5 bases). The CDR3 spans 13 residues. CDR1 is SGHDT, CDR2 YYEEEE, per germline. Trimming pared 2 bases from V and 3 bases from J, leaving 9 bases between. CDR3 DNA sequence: TGTGCCAGCAGCTTCGGCAGGGTCTACGAGCAGTACTTC. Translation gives CASSFGRVYEQYF.

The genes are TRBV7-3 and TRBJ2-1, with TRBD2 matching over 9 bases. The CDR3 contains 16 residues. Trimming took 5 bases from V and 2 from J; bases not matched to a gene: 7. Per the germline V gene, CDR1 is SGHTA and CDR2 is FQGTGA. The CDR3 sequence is CASSPSSGAPYNEQFF. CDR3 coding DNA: TGTGCCAGCAGCCCTTCTAGCGGGGCTCCCTACAATGAGCAGTTCTTC. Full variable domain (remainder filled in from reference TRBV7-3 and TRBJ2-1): GAGVSQTPSNKVTEKGKYVELRCDPISGHTALYWYRQSLGQGPEFLIYFQGTGAADDSGLPNDRFFAVRPEGSVSTLKIQRTERGDSAVYLCASSPSSGAPYNEQFFGPGTRLTVL.

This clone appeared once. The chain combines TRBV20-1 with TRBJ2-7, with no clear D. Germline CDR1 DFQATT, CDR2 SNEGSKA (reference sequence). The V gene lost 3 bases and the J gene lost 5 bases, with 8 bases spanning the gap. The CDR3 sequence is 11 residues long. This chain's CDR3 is CSASESHEQYF. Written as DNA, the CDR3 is TGCAGTGCTAGTGAGTCCCACGAGCAGTACTTC.

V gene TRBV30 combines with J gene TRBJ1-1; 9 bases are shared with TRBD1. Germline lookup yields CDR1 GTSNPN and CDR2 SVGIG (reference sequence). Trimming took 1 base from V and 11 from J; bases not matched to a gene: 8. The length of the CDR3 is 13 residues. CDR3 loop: CAWSGDRGNGAFF. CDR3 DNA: TGTGCCTGGAGTGGCGACAGGGGGAATGGCGCTTTCTTT.

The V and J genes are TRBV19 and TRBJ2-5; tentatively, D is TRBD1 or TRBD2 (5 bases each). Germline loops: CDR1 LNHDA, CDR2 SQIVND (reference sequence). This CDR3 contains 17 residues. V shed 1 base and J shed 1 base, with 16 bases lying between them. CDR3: CASSIGGSSDSQETQYF. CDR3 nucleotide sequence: TGTGCCAGTAGTATAGGGGGGTCCTCGGATTCCCAAGAGACCCAGTACTTC.

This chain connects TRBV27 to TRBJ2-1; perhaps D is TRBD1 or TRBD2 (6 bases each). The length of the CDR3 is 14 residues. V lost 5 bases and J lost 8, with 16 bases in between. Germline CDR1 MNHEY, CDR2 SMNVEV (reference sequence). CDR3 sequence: CASSPLRGAYEQFF. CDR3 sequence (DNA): TGTGCCAGCAGTCCACTTAGGGGGGCTTATGAGCAGTTCTTC.

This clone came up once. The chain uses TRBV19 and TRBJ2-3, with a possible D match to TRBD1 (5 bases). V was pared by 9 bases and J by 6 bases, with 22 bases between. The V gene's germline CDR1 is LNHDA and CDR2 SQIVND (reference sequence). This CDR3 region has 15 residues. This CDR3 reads CASTPGRAVGDTQYF. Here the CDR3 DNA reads TGTGCCAGCACCCCTGGCAGGGCCGTAGGGGATACGCAGTATTTT. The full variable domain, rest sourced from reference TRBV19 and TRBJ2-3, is DGGITQSPKYLFRKEGQNVTLSCEQNLNHDAMYWYRQDPGQGLRLIYYSQIVNDFQKGDIAEGYSVSREKKESFPLTVTSAQKNPTAFYLCASTPGRAVGDTQYFGPGTRLTVL.

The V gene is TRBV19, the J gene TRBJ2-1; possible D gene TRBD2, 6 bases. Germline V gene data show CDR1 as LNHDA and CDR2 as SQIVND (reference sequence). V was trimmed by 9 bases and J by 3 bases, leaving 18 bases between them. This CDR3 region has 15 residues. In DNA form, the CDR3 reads TGTGCCAGCTCTAGCGTCACGGGGTTCTACAATGAGCAGTTCTTC. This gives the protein CASSSVTGFYNEQFF. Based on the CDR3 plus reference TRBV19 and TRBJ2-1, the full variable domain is DGGITQSPKYLFRKEGQNVTLSCEQNLNHDAMYWYRQDPGQGLRLIYYSQIVNDFQKGDIAEGYSVSREKKESFPLTVTSAQKNPTAFYLCASSSVTGFYNEQFFGPGTRLTVL.

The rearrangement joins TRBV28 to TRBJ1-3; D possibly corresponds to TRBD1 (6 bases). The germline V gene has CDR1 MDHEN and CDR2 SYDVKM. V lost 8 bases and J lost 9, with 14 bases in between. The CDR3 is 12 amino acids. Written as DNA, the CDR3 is TGTGCCAGCGGGAGGGGGGTGAGCACCATATATTTT. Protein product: CASGRGVSTIYF.

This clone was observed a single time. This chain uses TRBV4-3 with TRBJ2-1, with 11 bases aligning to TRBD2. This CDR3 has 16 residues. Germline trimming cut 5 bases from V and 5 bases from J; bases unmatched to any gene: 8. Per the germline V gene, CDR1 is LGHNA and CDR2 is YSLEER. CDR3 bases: TGCGCCAGCAGCGAATTCCTTAGCGGGGGGGACAATGAGCAGTTCTTC. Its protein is CASSEFLSGGDNEQFF.

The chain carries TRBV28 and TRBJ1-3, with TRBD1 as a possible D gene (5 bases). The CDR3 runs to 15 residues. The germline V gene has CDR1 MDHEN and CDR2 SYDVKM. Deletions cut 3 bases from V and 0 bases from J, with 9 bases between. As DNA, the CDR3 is TGTGCCAGCAGTTTTACAGGCGGCTCTGGAAACACCATATATTTT. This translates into CASSFTGGSGNTIYF. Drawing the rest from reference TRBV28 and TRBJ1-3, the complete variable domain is DVKVTQSSRYLVKRTGEKVFLECVQDMDHENMFWYRQDPGLGLRLIYFSYDVKMKEKGDIPEGYSVSREKKERFSLILESASTNQTSMYLCASSFTGGSGNTIYFGEGSWLTVV.

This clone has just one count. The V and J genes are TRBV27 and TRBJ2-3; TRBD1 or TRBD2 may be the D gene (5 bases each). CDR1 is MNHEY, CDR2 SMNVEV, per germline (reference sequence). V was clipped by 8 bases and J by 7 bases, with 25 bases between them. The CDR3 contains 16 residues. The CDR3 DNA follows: TGTGCCAGCCGGAAGGGAGACAGTTCTGCCGGGCATACGCAGTATTTT. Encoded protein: CASRKGDSSAGHTQYF.

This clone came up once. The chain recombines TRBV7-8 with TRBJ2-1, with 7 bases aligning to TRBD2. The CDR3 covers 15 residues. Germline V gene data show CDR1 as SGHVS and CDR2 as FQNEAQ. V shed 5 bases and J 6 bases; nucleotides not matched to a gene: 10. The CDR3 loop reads CASSLWTSSGNEQFF. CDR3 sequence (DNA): TGTGCCAGCAGCCTCTGGACTAGTTCCGGCAATGAGCAGTTCTTC.

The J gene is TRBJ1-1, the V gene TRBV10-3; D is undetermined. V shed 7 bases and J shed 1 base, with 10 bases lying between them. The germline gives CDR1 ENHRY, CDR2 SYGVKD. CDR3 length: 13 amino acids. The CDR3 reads CAITSQPNTEAFF. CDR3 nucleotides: TGTGCCATCACTTCACAGCCGAACACTGAAGCTTTCTTT.

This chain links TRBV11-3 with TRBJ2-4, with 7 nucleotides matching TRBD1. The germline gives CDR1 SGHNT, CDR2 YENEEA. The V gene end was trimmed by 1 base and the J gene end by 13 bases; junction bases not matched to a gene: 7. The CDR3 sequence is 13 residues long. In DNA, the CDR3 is TGTGCCAGCAGCTTAGCCCAGGACAGGCCCCAGTACTTC. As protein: CASSLAQDRPQYF. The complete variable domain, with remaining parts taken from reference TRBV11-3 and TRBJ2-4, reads EAGVVQSPRYKIIEKKQPVAFWCNPISGHNTLYWYLQNLGQGPELLIRYENEEAVDDSQLPKDRFSAERLKGVDSTLKIQPAELGDSAVYLCASSLAQDRPQYFGAGTRLSVL.

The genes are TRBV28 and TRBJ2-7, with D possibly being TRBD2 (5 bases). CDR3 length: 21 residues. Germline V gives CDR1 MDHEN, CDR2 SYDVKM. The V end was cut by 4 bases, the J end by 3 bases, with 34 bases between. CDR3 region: CASSWETVREDRGREVYEQYF. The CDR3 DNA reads TGTGCCAGCAGTTGGGAGACGGTTAGAGAAGATCGGGGAAGGGAAGTCTACGAGCAGTACTTC.

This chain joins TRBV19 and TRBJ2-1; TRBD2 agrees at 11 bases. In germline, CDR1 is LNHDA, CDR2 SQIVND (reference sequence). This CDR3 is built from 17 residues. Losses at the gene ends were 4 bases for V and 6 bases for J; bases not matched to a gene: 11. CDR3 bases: TGTGCCAGTAGTACCCTAACGGGAGGGACTAGCGGCAATGAGCAGTTCTTC. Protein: CASSTLTGGTSGNEQFF.

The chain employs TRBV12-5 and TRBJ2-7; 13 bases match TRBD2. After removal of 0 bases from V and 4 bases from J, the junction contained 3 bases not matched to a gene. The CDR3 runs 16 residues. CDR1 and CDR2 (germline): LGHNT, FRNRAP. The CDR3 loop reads CASGLVGTSGKYEQYF. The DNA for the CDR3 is TGTGCTAGTGGTTTGGTAGGGACTAGCGGGAAGTACGAGCAGTACTTC.

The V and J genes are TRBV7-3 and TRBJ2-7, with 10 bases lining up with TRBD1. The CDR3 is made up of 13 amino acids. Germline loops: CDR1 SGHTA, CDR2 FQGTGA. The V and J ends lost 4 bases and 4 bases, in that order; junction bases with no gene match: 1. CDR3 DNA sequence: TGTGCCAGCAGCTGGGACAGGGGATACGAGCAGTACTTC. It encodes CASSWDRGYEQYF.

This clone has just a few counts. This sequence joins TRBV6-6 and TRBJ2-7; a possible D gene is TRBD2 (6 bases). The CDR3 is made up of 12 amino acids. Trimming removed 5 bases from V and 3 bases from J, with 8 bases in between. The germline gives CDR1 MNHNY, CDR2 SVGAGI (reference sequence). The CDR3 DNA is TGTGCCAGCAGTCCGCGGGGCTACGAGCAGTACTTC. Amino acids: CASSPRGYEQYF.

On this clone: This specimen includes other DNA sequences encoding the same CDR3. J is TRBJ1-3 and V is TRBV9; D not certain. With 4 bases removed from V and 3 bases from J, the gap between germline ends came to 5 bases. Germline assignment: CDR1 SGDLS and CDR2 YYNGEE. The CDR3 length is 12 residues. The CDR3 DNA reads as TGTGCCAGCAGCCTTGTTGGAAACACCATATATTTT. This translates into CASSLVGNTIYF. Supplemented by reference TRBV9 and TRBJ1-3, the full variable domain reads DSGVTQTPKHLITATGQRVTLRCSPRSGDLSVYWYQQSLDQGLQFLIQYYNGEERAKGNILERFSAQQFPDLHSELNLSSLELGDSALYFCASSLVGNTIYFGEGSWLTVV.

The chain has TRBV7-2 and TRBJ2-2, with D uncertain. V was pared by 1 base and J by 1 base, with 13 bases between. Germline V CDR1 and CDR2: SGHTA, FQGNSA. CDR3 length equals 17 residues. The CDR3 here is CASSLVFARLNTGELFF. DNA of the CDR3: TGTGCCAGCAGCTTAGTTTTTGCGCGGTTGAACACCGGGGAGCTGTTTTTT.

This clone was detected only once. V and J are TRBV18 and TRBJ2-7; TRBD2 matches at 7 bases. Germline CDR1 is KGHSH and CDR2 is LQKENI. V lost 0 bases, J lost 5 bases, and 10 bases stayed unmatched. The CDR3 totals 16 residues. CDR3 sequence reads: CASSPPGTMRVHEQYF. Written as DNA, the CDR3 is TGTGCCAGCTCACCACCTGGGACTATGCGCGTCCACGAGCAGTACTTC.

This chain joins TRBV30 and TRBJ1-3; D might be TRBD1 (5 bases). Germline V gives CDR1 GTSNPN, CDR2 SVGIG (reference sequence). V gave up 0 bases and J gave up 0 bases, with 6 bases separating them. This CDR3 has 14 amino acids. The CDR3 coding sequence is TGTGCCTGGAGTGTGGGGGGCTCTGGAAACACCATATATTTT. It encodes CAWSVGGSGNTIYF.

Here the CDR3 DNA reads TGTGCCAGTAGTATAAGACAGCACACTGAAGCTTTCTTT. Its translation: CASSIRQHTEAFF. The rearrangement joins TRBV19 to TRBJ1-1, with a possible D match to TRBD1 (5 bases). Germline V gene data show CDR1 as LNHDA and CDR2 as SQIVND (reference sequence). The CDR3 has 13 amino acids. Trimming left V 2 bases short and J 3 bases short, with 7 bases between. The full variable domain, rest sourced from reference TRBV19 and TRBJ1-1, is DGGITQSPKYLFRKEGQNVTLSCEQNLNHDAMYWYRQDPGQGLRLIYYSQIVNDFQKGDIAEGYSVSREKKESFPLTVTSAQKNPTAFYLCASSIRQHTEAFFGQGTRLTVV.

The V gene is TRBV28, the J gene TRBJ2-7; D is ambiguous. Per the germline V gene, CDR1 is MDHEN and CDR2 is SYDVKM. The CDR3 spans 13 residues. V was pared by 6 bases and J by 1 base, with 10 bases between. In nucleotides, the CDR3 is TGTGCCAGCAGAACCCAGGTGTCCTACGAGCAGTACTTC. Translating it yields CASRTQVSYEQYF.

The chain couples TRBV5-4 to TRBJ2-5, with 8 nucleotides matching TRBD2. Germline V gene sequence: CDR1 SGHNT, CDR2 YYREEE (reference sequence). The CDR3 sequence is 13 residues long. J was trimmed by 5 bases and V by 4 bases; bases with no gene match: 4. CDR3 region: CASSRGGPETQYF. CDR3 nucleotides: TGTGCCAGCAGCCGGGGGGGGCCGGAGACCCAGTACTTC.